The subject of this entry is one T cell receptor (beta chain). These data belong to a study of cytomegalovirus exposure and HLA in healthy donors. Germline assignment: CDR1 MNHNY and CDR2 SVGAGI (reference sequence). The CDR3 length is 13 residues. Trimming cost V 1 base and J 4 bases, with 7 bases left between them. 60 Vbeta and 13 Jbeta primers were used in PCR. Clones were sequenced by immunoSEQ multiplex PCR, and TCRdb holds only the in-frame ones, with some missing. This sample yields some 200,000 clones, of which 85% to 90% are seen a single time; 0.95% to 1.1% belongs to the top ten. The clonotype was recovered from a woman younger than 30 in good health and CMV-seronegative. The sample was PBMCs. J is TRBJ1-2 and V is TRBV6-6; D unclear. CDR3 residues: CASSYLASYGYTF. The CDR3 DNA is TGTGCCAGCAGTTACTTGGCCTCCTATGGCTACACCTTC.